The rows below give T cell receptor beta chains drawn from one sample of a study of T cell changes during pregnancy in multiple sclerosis. Assay used: immunoSEQ multiplex PCR; TCRdb lists only in-frame clones, some missing. The sample contains 55,000 to 75,000 clones, under 95% of which appear only once. The sequencing used peripheral blood, collected in the third trimester of pregnancy. Receptor source: a female donor in good health, enrolled as a control in a pregnancy study. Each CDR3 is given with its conserved first and last residue. The order of the fields is J gene, V gene, clone size, CDR3 protein. Only part of the rows carry a size: once, few, many, or a class if the clone is expanded.

>TRBJ2-7|TRBV11-2|-
CASSLLGGGTYEQYF
>TRBJ1-4|TRBV7-9|-
CASSPPDSRREKLFF
>TRBJ1-1|TRBV18|-
CASSPLGVGNTEAFF
>TRBJ1-1|TRBV6-1|once
CASINRGGTEAFF
>TRBJ1-2|TRBV19|-
CASSLTPRDSDGYTF
>TRBJ1-1|TRBV7-2|-
CAGAGGSPLGTEAFF
>TRBJ1-2|TRBV6-5|-
CASSYRDRAYGYTF
>TRBJ2-7|TRBV7-6|-
CASSLGTGFVEQYF
>TRBJ1-1|TRBV5-6|-
CASSFLGRGEAFF
>TRBJ2-7|TRBV5-1|-
CASSLPGWISGQGGEQYF
>TRBJ2-3|TRBV6-4|few
CASSVGAFTDTQYF
>TRBJ2-1|TRBV7-2|-
CASSFPTGEQFF
>TRBJ1-5|TRBV5-4|-
CASSSGDANQPQHF
>TRBJ1-5|TRBV7-8|once
CASTATGVNQPQHF
>TRBJ1-3|TRBV5-4|-
CASSLRQGRAGNTIYF
>TRBJ2-1|TRBV6-5|-
CASSSTYNEQFF
>TRBJ1-5|TRBV4-1|-
CASSQEVPSGNQPQHF
>TRBJ1-6|TRBV19|-
CASSTGTDHNSPLHF
>TRBJ1-2|TRBV4-3|-
CASSQGQVSGGYTF
>TRBJ1-2|TRBV19|-
CASSMAGSRGYTF
>TRBJ2-1|TRBV5-6|-
CASSLGAYYNEQFF
>TRBJ1-4|TRBV7-9|-
CASSLDRGPNEKLFF
>TRBJ1-1|TRBV4-1|-
CASSQAPGQGLSFF
>TRBJ2-4|TRBV19|-
CASSERTAGTGGRLAKNIQYF
>TRBJ1-2|TRBV7-8|-
CASSLRGAGTNYGYTF
>TRBJ2-7|TRBV10-2|-
CASRVAGGYYEQYF
>TRBJ2-1|TRBV2|-
CASSSLAGGRNNEQFF
>TRBJ2-7|TRBV11-2|-
CASTRDTVSYEQYF
>TRBJ1-6|TRBV5-1|few
CASSKTASNSPLHF
>TRBJ2-3|TRBV2|-
CASSRQGLGTDTQYF
>TRBJ2-1|TRBV5-6|-
CASSLDGGGHEQFF
>TRBJ2-1|TRBV7-2|-
CASSLRGGTSNNEQFF
>TRBJ1-4|TRBV28|-
CASSFAGTTNEKLFF
>TRBJ2-1|TRBV7-3|-
CASRGGSANEQFF
>TRBJ2-1|TRBV5-1|-
CASSSGGAHEQFF
>TRBJ2-3|TRBV4-1|-
CASSQDRSAGAMSDTQYF
>TRBJ2-2|TRBV7-6|-
CASSLERGGAGELFF
>TRBJ1-2|TRBV7-2|-
CASSPRGYYGYTF
>TRBJ2-7|TRBV7-9|-
CASSALGQGDEQYF
>TRBJ1-2|TRBV4-1|-
CASSPVRDYGYTF
>TRBJ1-2|TRBV4-1|-
CASSQDLTGIYGYTF
>TRBJ2-7|TRBV11-2|-
CASSLVPRTGIPYEQYF
>TRBJ1-1|TRBV4-3|-
CASRQGVNTEAFF
>TRBJ1-3|TRBV4-2|-
CASSRYGDSGNTIYF
>TRBJ2-3|TRBV4-1|-
CASSGGLSGGHSTQYF
>TRBJ2-1|TRBV2|-
CASRGARGGGGNEQFF
>TRBJ1-2|TRBV29-1|-
CSVVGAVYGYTF
>TRBJ1-1|TRBV5-5|-
CASSLGAGWTEAFF
>TRBJ1-6|TRBV6-5|-
CASRRASSYNSPLHF
>TRBJ1-1|TRBV6-1|-
CASSERATGPLNTEAFF
>TRBJ1-1|TRBV18|once
CASSPEGTEAFF
>TRBJ1-2|TRBV30|few
CAWNAGRSNYGYTF
>TRBJ1-2|TRBV7-9|-
CASSPRDRGPSNYGYTF
>TRBJ1-1|TRBV7-9|-
CASSPGQVNTEAFF
>TRBJ2-7|TRBV18|-
CASSPGTGGPYEQYF
>TRBJ1-4|TRBV4-3|-
CASSQVAGVGEKLFF
>TRBJ1-1|TRBV4-1|once
CASSQDFAAYTEAFF